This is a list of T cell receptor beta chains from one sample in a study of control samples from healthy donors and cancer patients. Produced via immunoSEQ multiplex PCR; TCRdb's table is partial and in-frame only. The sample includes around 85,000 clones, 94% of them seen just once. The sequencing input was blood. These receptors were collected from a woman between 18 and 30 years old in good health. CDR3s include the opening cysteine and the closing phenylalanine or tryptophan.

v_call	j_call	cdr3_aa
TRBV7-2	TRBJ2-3	CASSTSSSTDTQYF
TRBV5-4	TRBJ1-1	CASSLRQANTEAFF
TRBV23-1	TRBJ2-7	CAARECYEQYF
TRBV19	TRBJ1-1	CASSNGVNTEAFF
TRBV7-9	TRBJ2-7	CASSLLAGYEQYF
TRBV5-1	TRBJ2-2	CASSLWPASGGANTGELFF
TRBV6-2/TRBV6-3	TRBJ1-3	CASSYVNTIYF
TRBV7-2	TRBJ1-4	CASSLIGANRGELFF
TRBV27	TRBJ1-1	CASTTEGTGNTEAFF
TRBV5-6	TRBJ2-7	CASSLEIGTVVSYEQYF
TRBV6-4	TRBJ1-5	CASSDSRQELLISNQPQHF
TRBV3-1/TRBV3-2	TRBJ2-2	CASSQAVGTLNTGELFF
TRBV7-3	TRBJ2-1	CASSPPGGPYNEQFF
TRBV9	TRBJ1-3	CASSVATTGVGNTIYF
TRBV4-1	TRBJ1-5	CASSQDQTRRGGPQHF
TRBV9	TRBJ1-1	CASSPRPLGPDEAFF
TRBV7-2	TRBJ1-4	CASSLGRQGEKLFF
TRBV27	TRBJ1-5	CASSLSGGGWQPQHF
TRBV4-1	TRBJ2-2	CASSQENLSGELFF
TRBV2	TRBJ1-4	CASETGPGGEKLFF
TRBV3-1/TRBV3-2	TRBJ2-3	CASSPTSGRALGTDTQYF
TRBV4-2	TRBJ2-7	CASSQESGSSYEQYF
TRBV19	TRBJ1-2	CASRAAGGYGYTF
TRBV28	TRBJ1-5	CASSPAQGFNQPQHF
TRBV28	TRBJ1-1	CASRITGSNTEAFF
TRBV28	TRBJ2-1	CASSVDSIPYNEQFF
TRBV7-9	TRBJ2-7	CASSPTDSEDEQYF
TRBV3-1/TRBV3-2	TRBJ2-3	CASSPRLAAVAQYF
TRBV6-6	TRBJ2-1	CASSPYLDSNDYNEQFF
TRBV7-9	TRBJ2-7	CASSDPGLPTYEQYF
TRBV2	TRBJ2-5	CASSERRGAVETQYF
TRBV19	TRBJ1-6	CASSTNRDPGLSPLHF
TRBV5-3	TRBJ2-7	CASHATQRGFESYEQYF
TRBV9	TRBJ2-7	CASSGIRDEQYF
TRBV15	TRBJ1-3	CATSRDHGVSGNTIYF
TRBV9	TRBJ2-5	CASSVFGTSQETQYF
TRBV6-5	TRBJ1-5	CASRSGGSNQPQHF
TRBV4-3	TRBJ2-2	CASSPVRIVGDAGELFF
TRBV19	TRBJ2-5	CASSVGGVTIQETQYF
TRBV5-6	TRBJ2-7	CASSFLSLGPRRGEQYF
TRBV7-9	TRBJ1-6	CASVLATGSNSPLHF
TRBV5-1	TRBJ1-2	CASSIDRGRSGYTF
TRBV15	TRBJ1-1	CATSRDLPAAFF
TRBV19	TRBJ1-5	CASSFQWGNQPQHF
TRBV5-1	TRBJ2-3	CASSLDGQGRDTQYF
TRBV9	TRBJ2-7	CASSVADSTYEQYF
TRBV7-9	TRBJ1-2	CASSLDSAGYTF
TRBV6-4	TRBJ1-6	CASSVGPDSPLHF
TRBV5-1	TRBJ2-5	CASSEGLGQTQYF
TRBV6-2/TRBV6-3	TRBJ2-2	CASSRALLAGRGTGELFF
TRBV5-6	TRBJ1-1	CASSLPLNTEAFF
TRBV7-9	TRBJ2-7	CASSPPVSAYEQYF
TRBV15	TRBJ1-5	CATSRENQPQHF
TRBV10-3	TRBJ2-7	CAISESESSGEPYEQYF
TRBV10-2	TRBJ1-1	CASSDLVNTEAFF